The source of this T cell receptor beta chain is a study of T cell responses to AZD1222 COVID-19 vaccine. Study conclusions and caveats: A rise in Spike-specific TCR breadth and depth followed two AZD1222 doses. Baseline seropositivity occurred in only 5 to 7 AZD1222 recipients. Researchers took repertoire samples only after the peak T cell response had come. Clonal diversity was possibly underestimated, and white British individuals and females predominated among donors.

Profiled with immunoSEQ multiplex PCR; TCRdb holds only in-frame clones, not every one. The sample carries over 120,000 clones, roughly nine tenths recorded once. After removal of 5 bases from V and 4 bases from J, the junction contained 11 bases not matched to a gene. Germline loops: CDR1 LNHDA, CDR2 SQIVND (reference sequence). The CDR3 is 16 residues long. This clone was seen more than once but under ten times. Its antigen is undetermined. The chain recombines TRBV19 with TRBJ2-7, with 10 nucleotides matching TRBD2. Material: peripheral blood, obtained 28 days after the second AZD1222 dose. This clonotype originated in an adult who received the AZD1222 COVID-19 vaccine. The CDR3 nucleotides are TGTGCCAGTAGTCCAGGGGCTAGCGGGAGTCCTTACGAGCAGTACTTC. It specifies CASSPGASGSPYEQYF.